The clone carrying this TCR beta chain was picked up one time. As originally analysed: Reference gene primer amplification gave estimated nucleated cell counts. The method was immunoSEQ multiplex PCR; TCRdb's version includes in-frame clones alone and lacks a portion of them. V and J calls and clone size follow that table, whereas D and trimming were derived from the DNA. Altogether 200,000 or so clones are present, roughly 90% being singletons, with the ten largest covering roughly 2.6%. The V and J ends lost 2 bases and 3 bases, in that order; junction bases with no gene match: 12. There are 19 residues in the CDR3. Germline V CDR1 and CDR2: SGHNT, YENEEA. Individuals aged 18 to 89 years were recruited from fewer than 30 US areas. Donors in Cohort 3 who had recovered were those with two negative PCRs, healthcare professional clearance, or resolution of their symptoms. These data originate in a study of blood T cell repertoires in COVID-19.

This TCR was sampled from a woman between 25 and 40 years old who had recovered from COVID-19. The specimen sequenced was PBMCs or T cells enriched from blood (not recorded which). The genes are TRBV11-3 and TRBJ2-1, with 11 bases that match TRBD2. CDR3 residues: CASSLSRLAGGSDYNEQFF. CDR3 sequence (DNA): TGTGCCAGCAGCTTAAGTAGGCTAGCGGGGGGCTCAGACTACAATGAGCAGTTCTTC.